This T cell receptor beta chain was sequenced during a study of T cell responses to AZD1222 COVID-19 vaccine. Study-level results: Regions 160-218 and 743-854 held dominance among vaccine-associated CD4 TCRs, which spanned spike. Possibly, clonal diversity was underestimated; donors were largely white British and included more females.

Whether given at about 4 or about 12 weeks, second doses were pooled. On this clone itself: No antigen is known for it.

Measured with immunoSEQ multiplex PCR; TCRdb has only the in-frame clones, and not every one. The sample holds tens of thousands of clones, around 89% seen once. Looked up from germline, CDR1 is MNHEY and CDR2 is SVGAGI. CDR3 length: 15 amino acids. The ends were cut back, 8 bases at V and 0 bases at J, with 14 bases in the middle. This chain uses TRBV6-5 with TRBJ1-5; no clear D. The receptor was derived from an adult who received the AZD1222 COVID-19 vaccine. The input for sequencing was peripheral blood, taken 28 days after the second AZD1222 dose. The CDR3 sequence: CASSWSGHSNQPQHF. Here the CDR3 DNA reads TGTGCCAGCTCCTGGAGCGGTCATAGCAATCAGCCCCAGCATTTT.